A single sample gave rise to the 29 T cell receptor beta chains below, sequenced in a study of beta chain features in type 1 diabetes. General study points: Type 1 diabetes patients had moderately but significantly shorter TCRB CDR3s in all four CD4+ subsets.

Reverse transcribing all isolated RNA meant expressed TCRB transcripts were sequenced. Profiled with immunoSEQ multiplex PCR; TCRdb holds only in-frame clones, not every one. This sample has 300,000 to 400,000 clones, with approximately 15% found just once. Antigens of these TCRs are unknown. Sequenced sample: naive CD4+ T cells from blood. The receptors were sampled from a woman between 18 and 29 years old with type 1 diabetes.

V gene TRBV4-3 combines with J gene TRBJ1-2; perhaps TRBD1 as D (6 bases). CDR3 length equals 15 residues. V lost 4 bases to trimming and J lost 8 bases, with 20 bases between them. Germline CDR1 LGHNA, CDR2 YSLEER. The CDR3 sequence: CASSPSRGAFLGYTF. The CDR3, as DNA: TGCGCCAGCAGCCCTTCACGGGGGGCCTTCCTGGGCTACACCTTC.

The chain couples TRBV7-2 to TRBJ2-5, with D possibly matching TRBD2 (5 bases). Trimming removed 4 bases from V and 1 base from J, with 13 bases in between. The CDR3 covers 15 residues. Germline-derived CDR1 and CDR2 are SGHTA and FQGNSA. CDR3 DNA: TGTGCCAGCAGCTCCCTTGCGGCGGGCCAAGAGACCCAGTACTTC. Residues: CASSSLAAGQETQYF.

This clone was recorded a few times. The V gene is TRBV18, the J gene TRBJ2-5; tentatively, D is TRBD2 (6 bases). This CDR3 spans 15 amino acids. The germline CDR1 and CDR2 sequences are KGHSH and LQKENI. V lost 6 bases and J lost 4, with 18 bases in between. This CDR3 reads CASSPTRGLRETQYF. CDR3 coding DNA: TGTGCCAGCTCCCCGACTAGGGGTTTGCGAGAGACCCAGTACTTC.

This clone was counted a few times. The chain carries TRBV7-2 and TRBJ2-1; a weak D match, TRBD1 (6 bases). V was pared by 3 bases and J by 4 bases, with 13 bases between. Per the germline V gene, CDR1 is SGHTA and CDR2 is FQGNSA. This CDR3 is 15 amino acids long. The CDR3, as DNA: TGTGCCAGCAGCTTGGACAGCCCTTTTTACAATGAGCAGTTCTTC. This translates into CASSLDSPFYNEQFF. The full variable domain, in which reference TRBV7-2 and TRBJ2-1 provide the parts outside the CDR3, is GAGVSQSPSNKVTEKGKDVELRCDPISGHTALYWYRQSLGQGLEFLIYFQGNSAPDKSGLPSDRFSAERTGGSVSTLTIQRTQQEDSAVYLCASSLDSPFYNEQFFGPGTRLTVL.

This clone was seen only a few times. The chain carries TRBV6-5 and TRBJ2-7; possibly TRBD2 for D (5 bases). The V and J ends lost 8 bases and 3 bases respectively, with 8 bases between them. CDR3 size: 11 residues. The germline V gene encodes CDR1 MNHEY and CDR2 SVGAGI. The CDR3 spells CASGRNYEQYF. Here the CDR3 DNA reads TGTGCCAGCGGGAGAAACTACGAGCAGTACTTC.

Comment on this clone: The same CDR3 is also encoded by other DNA sequences in this sample. The rearrangement uses TRBV6-6 and TRBJ2-7; 12 positions match TRBD2. J lost 9 bases, V lost 6 bases, and 6 bases had no gene match. The CDR3 extends over 13 amino acids. Germline CDR1 MNHNY, CDR2 SVGAGI (reference sequence). For the CDR3, the DNA is TGTGCCAGCAGCCTAGGACTAGCGGGACTGCAGTACGTC. It codes for CASSLGLAGLQYV.

The V and J genes are TRBV29-1 and TRBJ1-1, with 9 bases matching TRBD1. CDR1 SQVTM and CDR2 ANQGSEA come from the germline V gene. Trimming took 4 bases from V and 1 from J; bases not matched to a gene: 7. This CDR3 has 15 amino acids. The DNA for the CDR3 is TGCAGCGTTGTCGTCCCGGGACAGGGGAACACTGAAGCTTTCTTT. This encodes CSVVVPGQGNTEAFF.

The chain links TRBV30 to TRBJ2-2; 7 nucleotides match TRBD1. V lost 0 bases, J lost 4 bases, and 8 bases stayed unmatched. The germline V gene has CDR1 GTSNPN and CDR2 SVGIG (reference sequence). The length of the CDR3 is 16 residues. CDR3 residues: CAWSVTQGVFTGELFF. Here the CDR3 DNA reads TGTGCCTGGAGTGTAACTCAGGGGGTGTTCACCGGGGAGCTGTTTTTT.

CDR3 residues: CASSSNRVGANVLTF. DNA of the CDR3: TGTGCCAGCAGTTCCAACAGGGTAGGGGCCAACGTCCTGACTTTC. The gene calls are TRBV28 and TRBJ2-6; TRBD1 is a possible D gene (6 bases). Between the trimmed V and J ends, which lost 4 bases and 4 bases, there was a span of 11 bases. Germline lookup yields CDR1 MDHEN and CDR2 SYDVKM. CDR3 size: 15 residues.

This clone has just a few counts. The rearrangement joins TRBV5-6 to TRBJ1-1; no clear D gene. The V and J ends lost 0 bases and 1 base respectively, with 4 bases between them. The CDR3 consists of 13 residues. CDR1 is SGHDT, CDR2 YYEEEE, per germline. The CDR3 DNA reads as TGTGCCAGCAGCTTGGGAGCGAACACTGAAGCTTTCTTT. It is translated as CASSLGANTEAFF.

The table lists this clone with a few counts. The chain couples TRBV7-2 to TRBJ1-5; D is possibly TRBD1 (6 bases). In germline, CDR1 is SGHTA, CDR2 FQGNSA. Deletions cut 4 bases from V and 4 bases from J, with 11 bases between. This CDR3 has 14 residues. The CDR3 bases are TGTGCCAGCAGCTCGGACAGTAGTAATCAGCCCCAGCATTTT. This sequence encodes CASSSDSSNQPQHF. Based on the CDR3 plus reference TRBV7-2 and TRBJ1-5, the full variable domain is GAGVSQSPSNKVTEKGKDVELRCDPISGHTALYWYRQSLGQGLEFLIYFQGNSAPDKSGLPSDRFSAERTGGSVSTLTIQRTQQEDSAVYLCASSSDSSNQPQHFGDGTRLSIL.

The rearrangement links TRBV7-2 to TRBJ2-1, with D possibly being TRBD1 (6 bases). Germline loops: CDR1 SGHTA, CDR2 FQGNSA. V was clipped by 1 base and J by 15 bases, with 13 bases between them. The CDR3 consists of 12 residues. DNA for the CDR3: TGTGCCAGCAGCTTAGGAGGGGGTGTTTTGTTCTTC. Protein: CASSLGGGVLFF.

This clone was observed a handful of times. This sequence joins TRBV18 and TRBJ2-1; perhaps TRBD2 as D (5 bases). Trimming cost V 7 bases and J 8 bases, with 18 bases left between them. CDR3 length equals 14 residues. Germline lookup yields CDR1 KGHSH and CDR2 LQKENI. The CDR3 DNA is TGTGCCAGCTGGCGGGCCCAACGAGAAGATGAGCAGTTCTTC. Translating it yields CASWRAQREDEQFF. Complete variable domain (other parts from reference TRBV18 and TRBJ2-1): NAGVMQNPRHLVRRRGQEARLRCSPMKGHSHVYWYRQLPEEGLKFMVYLQKENIIDESGMPKERFSAEFPKEGPSILRIQQVVRGDSAAYFCASWRAQREDEQFFGPGTRLTVL.

The chain carries TRBV7-9 and TRBJ2-2; TRBD1 matches 7 bases. Losses at the gene ends were 5 bases for V and 6 bases for J; bases not matched to a gene: 12. Germline CDR1 reads SEHNR; CDR2 reads FQNEAQ (reference sequence). CDR3 size: 16 residues. As DNA, the CDR3 is TGTGCCAGCAGCCGACGACAGGGAGAGAATTCCGGGGAGCTGTTTTTT. Translating gives CASSRRQGENSGELFF.

The DNA of the CDR3 is TGCGCCAGCACGGAACTAGCTCAGGGAGGGGAGACCCAGTACTTC. This gives the protein CASTELAQGGETQYF. This chain connects TRBV5-1 to TRBJ2-5, with 7 bases aligning to TRBD2. Germline V gene lookup returns CDR1 SGHRS and CDR2 YFSETQ. The V gene end was trimmed by 6 bases and the J gene end by 5 bases; junction bases not matched to a gene: 13. CDR3 length: 15 residues.

Of note for this clone: The same CDR3 is also encoded by other DNA sequences in this sample. The rearrangement links TRBV5-1 to TRBJ2-7; 8 bases fit TRBD1. Germline-derived CDR1 and CDR2 are SGHRS and YFSETQ. This CDR3 has 14 amino acids. After removal of 3 bases from V and 1 base from J, the junction contained 3 bases not matched to a gene. CDR3 loop: CASSSTGASYEQYF. The CDR3 DNA follows: TGCGCCAGCAGCTCGACAGGGGCTTCCTACGAGCAGTACTTC.

This clone turned up a few times. The chain joins TRBV6-6 to TRBJ2-1; 9 bases align to TRBD2. Germline CDR1 MNHNY, CDR2 SVGAGI (reference sequence). This CDR3 region has 11 residues. After removal of 5 bases from V and 15 bases from J, the junction contained 5 bases not matched to a gene. CDR3 residues: CASSDEREAFF. The CDR3 coding sequence is TGTGCCAGCAGTGACGAGCGGGAGGCGTTCTTC.

This clone has only a few counts. The J gene is TRBJ2-7, the V gene TRBV2; 13 nucleotides match TRBD2. CDR1 and CDR2 (germline): SNHLY, FYNNEI. CDR3 size: 13 residues. V lost 8 bases, J lost 12 bases, and 10 bases stayed unmatched. CDR3 sequence: CASQGTSGMTRYF. The CDR3 DNA reads as TGTGCCAGCCAAGGGACTAGCGGGATGACACGGTACTTC.

The table lists this clone with a few counts. The V call is TRBV19, the J call TRBJ2-6, with a weak D call TRBD1 (7 bases). V was trimmed by 9 bases and J by 2 bases, leaving 17 bases between them. CDR1 and CDR2 (germline): LNHDA, SQIVND (reference sequence). The CDR3 loop spans 16 amino acids. CDR3 sequence reads: CASTTQGGTGANVLTF. The CDR3 nucleotides are TGTGCCAGCACTACCCAGGGGGGTACTGGGGCCAACGTCCTGACTTTC.

This chain connects TRBV7-7 to TRBJ2-2; 8 positions agree with TRBD2. CDR1 SSHAT and CDR2 FNYEAQ come from the germline V gene (reference sequence). This CDR3 comprises 16 residues. V was clipped by 5 bases and J by 5 bases; unmatched bases: 10. The CDR3 sequence: CASSLSGSLGTGELFF. The DNA for the CDR3 is TGTGCCAGCAGCCTAAGCGGGAGTCTAGGAACCGGGGAGCTGTTTTTT. Variable domain in full (rest from reference TRBV7-7 and TRBJ2-2): GAGVSQSPRYKVTKRGQDVTLRCDPISSHATLYWYQQALGQGPEFLTYFNYEAQPDKSGLPSDRFSAERPEGSISTLTIQRTEQRDSAMYRCASSLSGSLGTGELFFGEGSRLTVL.

The chain has TRBV9 and TRBJ2-3, with a possible D match to TRBD2 (6 bases). Germline CDR1 and CDR2: SGDLS and YYNGEE. This CDR3 has 14 residues. V was trimmed by 2 bases and J by 5 bases, leaving 12 bases between them. The CDR3 loop reads CASSVGSWGDTQYF. The DNA for the CDR3 is TGTGCCAGCAGCGTCGGGAGTTGGGGAGATACGCAGTATTTT.

This clone was seen only a few times. This specimen includes other DNA sequences encoding the same CDR3. The chain has TRBV7-2 and TRBJ1-1; D may be TRBD1 (5 bases). This CDR3 contains 14 residues. Trimming removed 2 bases at V and 0 bases at J, with 7 bases between. Germline loops: CDR1 SGHTA, CDR2 FQGNSA. In nucleotides, the CDR3 is TGTGCCAGCAGCTTACAGGGTATGAACACTGAAGCTTTCTTT. It encodes CASSLQGMNTEAFF.

The genes are TRBV7-2 and TRBJ2-3; 7 nucleotides match TRBD2. The CDR3 sequence is 14 residues long. Germline V gives CDR1 SGHTA, CDR2 FQGNSA. Losses at the gene ends were 2 bases for V and 4 bases for J; bases not matched to a gene: 3. CDR3 residues: CASSLFREADTQYF. In nucleotides, the CDR3 is TGTGCCAGCAGCTTATTCCGGGAGGCAGATACGCAGTATTTT.

This clone appeared a single time. The J gene is TRBJ1-1, the V gene TRBV18; D uncertain. CDR1 is KGHSH, CDR2 LQKENI, per germline. Trimming removed 0 bases at V and 0 bases at J, with 5 bases between. The CDR3 sequence is 14 residues long. The CDR3 here is CASSPPGVNTEAFF. In nucleotides, the CDR3 is TGTGCCAGCTCACCACCGGGAGTGAACACTGAAGCTTTCTTT.

This clone was counted a few times. V and J are TRBV6-6 and TRBJ2-7; D perhaps matches TRBD2 (5 bases). Trimming removed 4 bases from V and 7 bases from J, with 8 bases in between. The CDR3 has 11 residues. Germline assignment: CDR1 MNHNY and CDR2 SVGAGI (reference sequence). DNA of the CDR3: TGTGCCAGCAGTTCTTGGACTGAGCAGTACGTC. Translating it yields CASSSWTEQYV.

This clone showed up just a few times. This chain uses TRBV6-5 with TRBJ2-1; D possibly corresponds to TRBD2 (5 bases). The ends were cut back, 6 bases at V and 3 bases at J, with 9 bases in the middle. The CDR3 extends over 13 amino acids. In germline, CDR1 is MNHEY, CDR2 SVGAGI. The CDR3 protein is CASREARYNEQFF. The CDR3 nucleotides are TGTGCCAGCAGGGAGGCTCGCTACAATGAGCAGTTCTTC.

The chain joins TRBV6-1 to TRBJ1-5; D ambiguous. Germline lookup yields CDR1 MNHNS and CDR2 SASEGT. Between the trimmed V and J ends, which lost 0 bases and 3 bases, there was a span of 12 bases. The CDR3 has 16 residues. The CDR3 DNA is TGTGCCAGCAGTGAAGCCTTCGACAAAAACAATCAGCCCCAGCATTTT. The encoded protein is CASSEAFDKNNQPQHF.

The rearrangement uses TRBV19 and TRBJ1-2; 8 nucleotides align to TRBD1. The CDR3 is 14 residues long. Trimming took 7 bases from V and 4 from J; bases not matched to a gene: 8. Germline CDR1 and CDR2: LNHDA and SQIVND (reference sequence). DNA of the CDR3: TGTGCCAGTATTAGACAGGGGAAATCCTATGGCTACACCTTC. This gives the protein CASIRQGKSYGYTF. Drawing the rest from reference TRBV19 and TRBJ1-2, the complete variable domain is DGGITQSPKYLFRKEGQNVTLSCEQNLNHDAMYWYRQDPGQGLRLIYYSQIVNDFQKGDIAEGYSVSREKKESFPLTVTSAQKNPTAFYLCASIRQGKSYGYTFGSGTRLTVV.

A few counts support this clone. The gene calls are TRBV7-8 and TRBJ2-1; 13 positions agree with TRBD2. The CDR3 has 15 residues. The ends lost 3 bases at V and 9 bases at J; junction bases unmatched: 5. Germline V CDR1 and CDR2: SGHVS, FQNEAQ. The CDR3 sequence: CASSFTGTSGIEQFF. In DNA form, the CDR3 reads TGTGCCAGCAGCTTTACCGGGACTAGCGGGATTGAGCAGTTCTTC.